This T cell receptor (beta chain) was documented in a study of T cell changes during pregnancy in multiple sclerosis. Here immunoSEQ multiplex PCR was the method, and the copy in TCRdb shows in-frame clones only, minus some. The table includes about 69,000 clones, about nine tenths detected once. The CDR3 totals 13 residues. CDR1 is SGHRS, CDR2 YFSETQ, per germline. The germline V and J ends were trimmed by 2 bases and 6 bases, with 9 bases remaining between them. The sequence was obtained from a female donor with multiple sclerosis, enrolled in a pregnancy study. V and J are TRBV5-1 and TRBJ1-5, with D possibly matching TRBD1 (5 bases). The starting material was peripheral blood, obtained in the third trimester of pregnancy. CDR3 nucleotides: TGCGCCAGCAGCTTCAATAGGGGTCAGCCCCAGCATTTT. This translates into CASSFNRGQPQHF.